Following are 12 T cell receptor beta chains from one sample sequenced in a study of vaccination and CD4 T cells after COVID-19. These receptors are not linked to any known antigen. Treatment specified: roughly 10-day PBMC culture with coronavirus spike peptide pools or control peptides (ViraFEST assay). The Oncomine TCR Beta short-read assay was what sequenced the DNA obtained from cultured CD4+ T cells. TCRdb processed the PCR reads anew with MiXCR; each CDR3 protein has one entry. Here the sample spans about 14,000 distinct CDR3 sequences, around 61% being singletons. The source material was CD4+ T cells from blood, cultured in vitro. All receptors come from a human donor who had recovered from COVID-19.

This clonotype has just a few counts. This sequence joins TRBV28 and TRBJ2-5; D gene ambiguous. V was clipped by 6 bases and J by 5 bases, with 10 bases between them. The CDR3 runs to 12 residues. CDR1 is MDHEN and CDR2 is SYDVKM in the germline V gene. The CDR3 here is CASRSHGETQYF. The CDR3 DNA follows: TGTGCCAGCAGATCACACGGGGAGACCCAGTACTTC.

This chain uses TRBV7-8 with TRBJ1-2, with D possibly matching TRBD1 (6 bases). CDR3 length equals 15 residues. Trimming stripped 0 bases from V and 4 bases from J, with 12 bases between. Per germline, CDR1 SGHVS and CDR2 FQNEAQ. CDR3: CASSLAGRGSYGYTF. CDR3 DNA: TGTGCCAGCAGCTTAGCGGGCAGGGGTTCCTATGGCTACACCTTC.

V usage is TRBV20-1 and J usage is TRBJ2-3; possibly TRBD1 for D (6 bases). V lost 5 bases and J lost 4, with 16 bases in between. Germline V gene data show CDR1 as DFQATT and CDR2 as SNEGSKA (reference sequence). The CDR3 extends over 14 amino acids. The CDR3 protein is CSAEAQGRPDTQYF. CDR3 nucleotides: TGCAGTGCTGAGGCACAGGGTCGGCCAGATACGCAGTATTTT.

The V call is TRBV20-1, the J call TRBJ1-3, with D uncertain. V gave up 5 bases and J gave up 0 bases, with 11 bases separating them. CDR1 is DFQATT, CDR2 SNEGSKA, per germline (reference sequence). This CDR3 is built from 14 residues. The CDR3 DNA is TGCAGTGCTCCTATACCTGGCTCTGGAAACACCATATATTTT. It translates to CSAPIPGSGNTIYF.

This chain links TRBV20-1 with TRBJ2-5; 10 nucleotides line up with TRBD2. Unmatched junction bases numbered 13, after V lost 5 bases and J lost 7 bases. Germline CDR1 is DFQATT and CDR2 is SNEGSKA (reference sequence). The CDR3 has 15 amino acids. CDR3 sequence reads: CSAPPTSGSLGTQYF. Written as DNA, the CDR3 is TGCAGTGCTCCGCCGACTAGCGGGTCTCTAGGGACCCAGTACTTC.

This rearrangement joins TRBV6-2 or TRBV6-3 to TRBJ2-1; D is perhaps TRBD1 (5 bases). In germline, CDR1 is MNHEY, CDR2 SVGEGT. The V end was cut by 6 bases, the J end by 6 bases, with 15 bases between. The CDR3 spans 14 residues. This chain's CDR3 is CASRGRASSNEQFF. The CDR3 nucleotides read TGTGCCAGCAGGGGCAGGGCCAGTTCCAATGAGCAGTTCTTC.

Worth noting for this clonotype: At one boundary the junction diverges from the germline segment, which might be a read error. The CDR3, as DNA: TGTGCCAGCAGTCAGACCAGGGGGCTTGGCAATCAGCTCCAGCATTTT. Translating it yields CASSQTRGLGNQLQHF. This chain links TRBV28 with TRBJ1-5, with 8 bases identical to TRBD1. This CDR3 spans 16 amino acids. CDR1 is MDHEN and CDR2 is SYDVKM in the germline V gene.

This clonotype was seen more than once but under ten times. This chain uses TRBV19 with TRBJ2-3; D is undetermined. Deletions cut 5 bases from V and 2 bases from J, with 2 bases between. CDR3 length: 11 amino acids. Germline lookup yields CDR1 LNHDA and CDR2 SQIVND (reference sequence). CDR3 residues: CASSHTDTQYF. In DNA, the CDR3 is TGTGCCAGTAGTCACACAGATACGCAGTATTTT.

The chain carries TRBV6-4 and TRBJ1-6; D ambiguous. CDR1 is MRHNA, CDR2 SNTAGT, per germline. Trimming shortened V by 6 bases and J by 3 bases, and 6 bases separated the two germline ends. CDR3 length equals 13 residues. In nucleotides, the CDR3 is TGTGCCAGCAGGAGAGACTATAATTCACCCCTCCACTTT. It codes for CASRRDYNSPLHF.

The CDR3 spells CASSLRGVRGSETQYF. For the CDR3, the DNA is TGTGCCAGCAGCCTAAGGGGTGTGAGGGGATCAGAGACCCAGTACTTC. This chain uses TRBV7-9 with TRBJ2-5; either TRBD1 or TRBD2 may fit D (5 bases each). This CDR3 has 16 residues. Looked up from germline, CDR1 is SEHNR and CDR2 is FQNEAQ (reference sequence). Trimming cost V 5 bases and J 4 bases, with 20 bases left between them.

The V gene is TRBV5-1, the J gene TRBJ1-1; 9 bases match TRBD1. V lost 0 bases and J lost 4; bases outside the gene matches: 10. This CDR3 comprises 17 residues. Germline lookup yields CDR1 SGHRS and CDR2 YFSETQ. The chain's CDR3 is CASSLVFTGGAGTEAFF. The CDR3 DNA reads as TGCGCCAGCAGCTTGGTCTTTACAGGGGGCGCGGGCACTGAAGCTTTCTTT.

This chain joins TRBV7-9 and TRBJ2-2; D not resolved. The CDR3 sequence is 14 residues long. Trimming pared 1 base from V and 7 bases from J, leaving 10 bases between. CDR1 is SEHNR and CDR2 is FQNEAQ in the germline V gene (reference sequence). The CDR3 DNA sequence: TGTGCCAGCAGCTTAGAAGGAGTCGGCGGGGAGCTGTTTTTT. Its protein is CASSLEGVGGELFF. The full variable domain, its missing parts supplied by reference TRBV7-9 and TRBJ2-2, is DTGVSQNPRHKITKRGQNVTFRCDPISEHNRLYWYRQTLGQGPEFLTYFQNEAQLEKSRLLSDRFSAERPKGSFSTLEIQRTEQGDSAMYLCASSLEGVGGELFFGEGSRLTVL.